A single sample gave rise to the 21 T cell receptor beta chains below, sequenced in a study of T cells expressing NK-cell markers. TCRdb re-called the 5' RACE reads and shows each CDR3 protein once, DNA omitted. This sample's table has 300,000 to 500,000 distinct CDR3 sequences. The sample was blood T cells: a sorted CD56 or NKG2C T cell subset, CD4+ or CD8+ T cells, or bulk PBMC T cells (not recorded which). Receptors were obtained from a woman aged 45-65 years in good health.

This chain connects TRBV3-1 to TRBJ2-4. Per germline, CDR1 LGHDT and CDR2 YNNKEL (reference sequence). The CDR3 loop spans 15 amino acids. The CDR3: CASSQGTTAKNIQYF.

The genes are TRBV12-3 or TRBV12-4 and TRBJ2-3; the TCRdb D gene call, TRBD1, has no DNA to confirm it. The CDR3 is 19 amino acids. This CDR3 is CASSLAPSVGQLYTDTQYF.

CDR3 loop: CASSFPNRGAYGYTF. The chain has TRBV12-3 or TRBV12-4 and TRBJ1-2; TCRdb names TRBD1, which stays unverified in the absence of DNA. The length of the CDR3 is 15 residues.

The V and J genes are TRBV5-1 and TRBJ2-7; the D call of TRBD1 rests on TCRdb alone, since no DNA is present to check it. The CDR3 has 14 amino acids. The germline V gene encodes CDR1 SGHRS and CDR2 YFSETQ. The chain's CDR3 is CASSWTASSYEQYF.

The chain has TRBV29-1 and TRBJ2-6; without DNA, the TCRdb call of TRBD1 cannot be checked. CDR3 length equals 19 residues. Germline-derived CDR1 and CDR2 are SQVTM and ANQGSEA. CDR3 protein: CSVEDPSGQGGPGANVLTF.

The chain uses TRBV2 and TRBJ2-1; absent DNA, TCRdb's TRBD1 call cannot be checked. Germline values: CDR1 SNHLY, CDR2 FYNNEI. The CDR3 consists of 13 residues. CDR3 in amino acids: CASNRGQGNEQFF.

This chain uses TRBV2 with TRBJ2-1; TCRdb returns TRBD1, unconfirmable since there is no DNA. The germline CDR1 and CDR2 sequences are SNHLY and FYNNEI. This CDR3 is built from 14 residues. CDR3 sequence reads: CASSRPGTYNEQFF.

The genes are TRBV7-2 and TRBJ2-5; TCRdb's D gene call, TRBD2, goes unchecked for lack of DNA. Germline CDR1 is SGHTA and CDR2 is FQGNSA. This CDR3 comprises 15 residues. The CDR3: CASSLDSGRQETQYF.

The chain links TRBV5-6 to TRBJ1-5. CDR1 is SGHDT and CDR2 is YYEEEE in the germline V gene. The CDR3 runs to 14 residues. CDR3 protein: CASSTGAEKQPQHF.

The chain links TRBV7-8 to TRBJ2-2; TCRdb's D call, TRBD2, is unchecked because there is no DNA. The CDR3 runs 19 residues. Germline CDR1 and CDR2: SGHVS and FQNEAQ. The CDR3 is CASSLGRVGLAGNTGELFF.

V usage is TRBV5-1 and J usage is TRBJ2-7. Germline V lookup: CDR1 SGHRS, CDR2 YFSETQ. The CDR3 extends over 13 amino acids. The CDR3 region is CASSLRRFYEQYF.

The chain employs TRBV5-1 and TRBJ1-1. CDR1 and CDR2 (germline): SGHRS, YFSETQ. CDR3 size: 14 residues. CDR3 sequence reads: CASSLANLNTEAFF. The full variable domain, rest sourced from reference TRBV5-1 and TRBJ1-1, is KAGVTQTPRYLIKTRGQQVTLSCSPISGHRSVSWYQQTPGQGLQFLFEYFSETQRNKGNFPGRFSGRQFSNSRSEMNVSTLELGDSALYLCASSLANLNTEAFFGQGTRLTVV.

The chain links TRBV7-7 to TRBJ2-1; TCRdb gives TRBD1 as the D gene, but with no DNA this cannot be confirmed. This CDR3 comprises 13 residues. CDR1 SSHAT and CDR2 FNYEAQ come from the germline V gene (reference sequence). CDR3 sequence: CASSLKPGEGQFF.

The chain joins TRBV19 to TRBJ2-1. Germline V CDR1 and CDR2: LNHDA, SQIVND (reference sequence). CDR3 length equals 12 residues. The CDR3 spells CASSIRRSEQFF.

The chain couples TRBV4-2 to TRBJ2-1; the D call of TRBD1 rests on TCRdb alone, since no DNA is present to check it. Looked up from germline, CDR1 is LGHNA and CDR2 is YNFKEQ. This CDR3 has 13 residues. CDR3 in amino acids: CASSPGGDNEQFF.

The chain combines TRBV11-3 with TRBJ2-5; the D call from TCRdb, TRBD1, cannot be confirmed without DNA. The CDR3 is made up of 15 amino acids. Germline V gene lookup returns CDR1 SGHNT and CDR2 YENEEA. This chain's CDR3 is CASTSPGAAQETQYF.

This chain uses TRBV19 with TRBJ1-1; TCRdb calls TRBD1, which cannot be checked without DNA. The length of the CDR3 is 14 residues. The germline gives CDR1 LNHDA, CDR2 SQIVND (reference sequence). The CDR3 loop reads CASRGQGMNTEAFF.

The V and J genes are TRBV7-9 and TRBJ2-1; as DNA is missing, the TRBD1 call by TCRdb cannot be tested. Germline V gives CDR1 SEHNR, CDR2 FQNEAQ (reference sequence). The length of the CDR3 is 15 residues. The CDR3 spells CASSARDRPNNEQFF.

V and J are TRBV7-2 and TRBJ2-5; no DNA is available, so the TRBD1 call from TCRdb remains unchecked. CDR3 length: 14 amino acids. Germline CDR1 SGHTA, CDR2 FQGNSA. CDR3 residues: CASSLPLSRETQYF.

The rearrangement links TRBV7-3 to TRBJ1-1. This CDR3 is 12 amino acids long. Germline CDR1 is SGHTA and CDR2 is FQGTGA. CDR3 amino acids: CASSSPGREAFF.

The chain has TRBV12-3 or TRBV12-4 and TRBJ2-3. The CDR3 runs to 12 residues. Here the CDR3 reads CASSLSPDDKYF.